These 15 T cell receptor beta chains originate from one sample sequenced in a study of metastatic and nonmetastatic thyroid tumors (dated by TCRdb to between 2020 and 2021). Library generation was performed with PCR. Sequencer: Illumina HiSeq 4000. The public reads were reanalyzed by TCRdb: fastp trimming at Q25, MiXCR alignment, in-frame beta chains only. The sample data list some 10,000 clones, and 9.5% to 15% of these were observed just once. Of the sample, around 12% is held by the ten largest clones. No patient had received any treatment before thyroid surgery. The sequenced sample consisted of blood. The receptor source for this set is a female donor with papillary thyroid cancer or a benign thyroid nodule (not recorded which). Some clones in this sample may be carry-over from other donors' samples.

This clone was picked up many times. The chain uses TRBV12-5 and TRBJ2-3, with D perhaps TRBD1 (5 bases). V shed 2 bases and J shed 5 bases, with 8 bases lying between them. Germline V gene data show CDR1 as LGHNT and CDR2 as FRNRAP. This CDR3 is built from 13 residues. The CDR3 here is CASGLQGIDTQYF. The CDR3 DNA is TGTGCTAGTGGTTTGCAGGGAATAGATACGCAGTATTTT.

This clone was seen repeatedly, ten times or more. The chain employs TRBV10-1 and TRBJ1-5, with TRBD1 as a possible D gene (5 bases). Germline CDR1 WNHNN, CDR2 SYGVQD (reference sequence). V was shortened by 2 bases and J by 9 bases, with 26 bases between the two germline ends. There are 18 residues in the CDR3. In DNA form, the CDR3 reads TGCGCCAGCAGTGAGCGACCCAGTGGAGGCGGCTACAGGTGGCCCCAGCATTTT. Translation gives CASSERPSGGGYRWPQHF.

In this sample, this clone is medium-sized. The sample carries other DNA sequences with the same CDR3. In DNA form, the CDR3 reads TGTGCCAGCAGTTACCTGAACACTGAAGCTTTCTTT. This sequence encodes CASSYLNTEAFF. The V call is TRBV12-3 or TRBV12-4, the J call TRBJ1-1, with D unclear. Trimming cost V 4 bases and J 0 bases, with 3 bases left between them. There are 12 residues in the CDR3.

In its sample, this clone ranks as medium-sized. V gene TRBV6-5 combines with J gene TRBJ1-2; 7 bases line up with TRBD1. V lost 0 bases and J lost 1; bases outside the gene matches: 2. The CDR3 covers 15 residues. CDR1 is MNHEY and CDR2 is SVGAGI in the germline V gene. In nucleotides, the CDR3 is TGTGCCAGCAGTTACTCAGGACAGGTTAACTATGGCTACACCTTC. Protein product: CASSYSGQVNYGYTF.

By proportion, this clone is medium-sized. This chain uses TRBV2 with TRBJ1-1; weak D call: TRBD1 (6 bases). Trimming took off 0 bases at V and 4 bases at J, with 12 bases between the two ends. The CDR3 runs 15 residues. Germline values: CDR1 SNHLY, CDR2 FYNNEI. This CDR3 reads CASSEASRGGTEAFF. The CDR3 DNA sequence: TGTGCCAGCAGTGAAGCGTCTAGGGGGGGCACTGAAGCTTTCTTT.

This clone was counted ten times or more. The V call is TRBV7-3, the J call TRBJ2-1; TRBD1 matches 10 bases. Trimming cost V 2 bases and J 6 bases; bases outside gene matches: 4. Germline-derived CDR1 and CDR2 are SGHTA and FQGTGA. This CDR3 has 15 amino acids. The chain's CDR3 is CASSLLGTGANEQFF. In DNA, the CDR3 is TGTGCCAGCAGCTTACTCGGGACAGGGGCCAATGAGCAGTTCTTC.

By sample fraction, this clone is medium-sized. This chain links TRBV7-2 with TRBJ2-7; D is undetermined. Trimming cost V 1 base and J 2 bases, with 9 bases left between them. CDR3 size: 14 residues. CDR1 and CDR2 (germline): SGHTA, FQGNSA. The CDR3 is CASSLEGRTYEQYF. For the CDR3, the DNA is TGTGCCAGCAGCTTAGAGGGCCGGACCTACGAGCAGTACTTC.

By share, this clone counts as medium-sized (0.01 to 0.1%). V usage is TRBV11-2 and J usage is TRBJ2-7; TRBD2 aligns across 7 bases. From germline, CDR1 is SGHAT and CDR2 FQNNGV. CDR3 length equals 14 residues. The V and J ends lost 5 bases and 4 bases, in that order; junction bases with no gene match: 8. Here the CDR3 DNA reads TGTGCCAGCAGCCCGCTGGGGGGGATGTACGAGCAGTACTTC. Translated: CASSPLGGMYEQYF.

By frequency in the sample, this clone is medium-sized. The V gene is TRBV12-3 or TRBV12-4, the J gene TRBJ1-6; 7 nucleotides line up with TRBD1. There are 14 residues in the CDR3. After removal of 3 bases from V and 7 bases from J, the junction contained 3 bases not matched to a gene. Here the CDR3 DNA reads TGTGCCAGCAGTTTGGGGACAGCCAATTCACCCCTCCACTTT. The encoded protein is CASSLGTANSPLHF.

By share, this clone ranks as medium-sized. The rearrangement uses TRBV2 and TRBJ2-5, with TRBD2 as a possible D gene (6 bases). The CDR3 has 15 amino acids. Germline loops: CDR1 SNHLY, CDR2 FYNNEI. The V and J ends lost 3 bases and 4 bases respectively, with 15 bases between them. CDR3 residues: CASSDRAGRGETQYF. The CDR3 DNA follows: TGTGCCAGCAGTGACCGCGCGGGACGGGGAGAGACCCAGTACTTC.

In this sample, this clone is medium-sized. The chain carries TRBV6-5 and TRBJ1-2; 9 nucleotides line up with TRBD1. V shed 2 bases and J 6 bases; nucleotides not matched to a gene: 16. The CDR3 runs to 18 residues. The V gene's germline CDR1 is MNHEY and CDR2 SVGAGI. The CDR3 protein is CASSYPNSGQGDLHGYTF. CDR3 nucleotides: TGTGCCAGCAGTTACCCTAACTCGGGACAGGGTGATCTACATGGCTACACCTTC.

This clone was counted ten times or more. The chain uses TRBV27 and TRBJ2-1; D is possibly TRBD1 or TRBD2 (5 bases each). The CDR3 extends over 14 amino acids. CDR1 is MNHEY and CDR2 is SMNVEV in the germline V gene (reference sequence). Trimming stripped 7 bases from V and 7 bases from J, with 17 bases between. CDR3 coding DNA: TGTGCCAGCAATTATGGGGGTCCGGGGAATGAGCAGTTCTTC. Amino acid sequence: CASNYGGPGNEQFF.

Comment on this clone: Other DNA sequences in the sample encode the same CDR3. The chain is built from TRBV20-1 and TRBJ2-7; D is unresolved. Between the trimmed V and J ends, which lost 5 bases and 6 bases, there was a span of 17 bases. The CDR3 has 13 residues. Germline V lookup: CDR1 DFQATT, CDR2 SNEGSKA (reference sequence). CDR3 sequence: CSARALIRREQYF. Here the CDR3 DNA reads TGCAGTGCTCGCGCATTAATACGTCGCGAGCAGTACTTC.

In nucleotides, the CDR3 is TGCAGTGCTAGCGGACCGGGACTAGCGAAGGATGAGCAGTTCTTC. As protein: CSASGPGLAKDEQFF. The rearrangement links TRBV20-1 to TRBJ2-5; 10 bases match TRBD2. The end of the DNA is better explained by TRBJ2-1, so the J call may be wrong. The CDR3 length is 15 residues. Germline CDR1 DFQATT, CDR2 SNEGSKA (reference sequence).

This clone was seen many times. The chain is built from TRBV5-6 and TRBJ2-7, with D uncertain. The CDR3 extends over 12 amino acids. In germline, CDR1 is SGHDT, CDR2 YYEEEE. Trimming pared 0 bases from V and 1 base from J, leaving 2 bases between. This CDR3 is CASSLVSYEQYF. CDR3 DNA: TGTGCCAGCAGCTTGGTATCCTACGAGCAGTACTTC.